One sample yielded the 20 T cell receptor beta chains listed below, sequenced in a study of tumor-infiltrating lymphocytes in oesophageal squamous cell carcinoma. TCRdb itself ran the PCR reads through MiXCR, one entry per CDR3 protein. The sample has roughly 21,000 distinct CDR3 sequences; about two fifths are singletons. The sample taken for sequencing was esophageal tumor tissue. These receptors all come from a male donor with esophageal squamous cell carcinoma.

This clonotype is medium-sized by share. V is TRBV7-2 and J is TRBJ2-3; no definite D call. The CDR3 totals 12 residues. Per germline, CDR1 SGHTA and CDR2 FQGNSA. V lost 5 bases to trimming and J lost 3 bases, with 6 bases between them. The CDR3 sequence is CASSHYTDTQYF. The CDR3 region has the DNA TGTGCCAGCAGCCATTATACAGATACGCAGTATTTT. Combining the CDR3 with reference TRBV7-2 and TRBJ2-3 gives the whole variable domain GAGVSQSPSNKVTEKGKDVELRCDPISGHTALYWYRQSLGQGLEFLIYFQGNSAPDKSGLPSDRFSAERTGGSVSTLTIQRTQQEDSAVYLCASSHYTDTQYFGPGTRLTVL.

Concerning this clonotype: One junction end disagrees with the germline gene, perhaps due to a read error. This rearrangement joins TRBV15 to TRBJ1-6, with D perhaps matching TRBD1 (6 bases). The germline CDR1 and CDR2 sequences are LNHNV and YYDKDF (reference sequence). This CDR3 is 15 amino acids long. The CDR3 DNA follows: TGTGCCACCAGCGGGGCAGGGGAGATTTCCCACGAGCAGTACTTT. Encoded protein: CATSGAGEISHEQYF.

This chain joins TRBV7-8 and TRBJ2-1; D not certain. The J call may be faulty, since TRBJ1-2 better matches the DNA end. The CDR3 runs 15 residues. The germline CDR1 and CDR2 sequences are SGHVS and FQNEAQ. DNA of the CDR3: TGTGCCAGCAGCGACGAAGGACGGTTTGTAAGAGGCTACACCTTC. It yields the protein CASSDEGRFVRGYTF.

This clonotype was recorded many times. This chain connects TRBV11-3 to TRBJ2-3; D ambiguous. CDR1 is SGHNT, CDR2 YENEEA, per germline. This CDR3 has 12 amino acids. Trimming removed 6 bases from V and 2 bases from J, with 6 bases in between. The CDR3: CASSSDTDTQYF. In nucleotides, the CDR3 is TGTGCCAGCAGTTCAGACACAGATACGCAGTATTTT.

This clonotype was detected ten times or more. The conserved closing phenylalanine or tryptophan is absent in this CDR3, likely reflecting a read error. Because the CDR3's place on the DNA is in doubt, the DNA is left out and the CDR3 is given as listed by TCRdb. This sequence joins TRBV12-3 or TRBV12-4 and TRBJ2-5; the table's D call of TRBD1 was not tested on the DNA. The CDR3 numbers 16 amino acids, ends counted. CDR3 protein: CASTRGGVNSPLHFGN.

Comments on this clonotype: This sequence may be a read error, since a much larger clone differs from it by one base. This chain joins TRBV6-1 and TRBJ2-3, with 7 bases aligning to TRBD2. CDR1 is MNHNS and CDR2 is SASEGT in the germline V gene. Germline trimming cut 4 bases from V and 14 bases from J; bases unmatched to any gene: 18. The CDR3 is 15 amino acids. Here the CDR3 DNA reads TGTGCCAGCAGTGCCGGACTAGGAGTCACCGGGGAGCTGTATTTT. Its translation: CASSAGLGVTGELYF.

For this clonotype: A single base separates this from a much larger clone, so it may be a read error. V usage is TRBV25-1 and J usage is TRBJ2-4, with TRBD1 as a possible D gene (5 bases). The J call may be wrong; the DNA end is better matched by TRBJ1-2. Germline CDR1 MGHDK, CDR2 SYGVNS. The CDR3 totals 16 residues. This CDR3 reads CVSSDPRDFGGYGYTF. The CDR3, as DNA: TGTGTCAGCAGTGACCCTCGGGACTTCGGGGGTTATGGCTACACCTTC.

The V call is TRBV6-6, the J call TRBJ2-1; 7 bases fit TRBD1. J gave up 2 bases and V 0 bases, and 4 bases lay outside the gene matches. CDR3 size: 16 residues. Germline lookup yields CDR1 MNHNY and CDR2 SVGAGI (reference sequence). Here the CDR3 DNA reads TGTGCCAGCAGTTACTCGAACAGGGGTCCCTACAATGAGCAGTTCTTC. Residues: CASSYSNRGPYNEQFF.

The rearrangement links TRBV15 to TRBJ2-3, with no clear D. The V gene lost 8 bases and the J gene lost 0 bases, with 12 bases spanning the gap. This CDR3 has 14 amino acids. CDR1 is LNHNV and CDR2 is YYDKDF in the germline V gene (reference sequence). CDR3 sequence reads: CATRSSGSTDTQYF. The CDR3 region has the DNA TGTGCCACCCGGTCTTCCGGCAGCACAGATACGCAGTATTTT. The full variable domain, rest sourced from reference TRBV15 and TRBJ2-3, is DAMVIQNPRYQVTQFGKPVTLSCSQTLNHNVMYWYQQKSSQAPKLLFHYYDKDFNNEADTPDNFQSRRPNTSFCFLDIRSPGLGDTAMYLCATRSSGSTDTQYFGPGTRLTVL.

This clonotype came up many times. The CDR3 bases are TGTGCCAGCAGTGAATGGAGGGGGGGATACAATGAGCAGTTCTTC. This codes for CASSEWRGGYNEQFF. This chain joins TRBV6-1 and TRBJ2-1, with D possibly TRBD2 on 7 matching bases. This CDR3 contains 15 residues. The V gene's germline CDR1 is MNHNS and CDR2 SASEGT. V dropped 2 bases and J dropped 4 bases, with 12 bases sitting between them.

The V and J genes are TRBV3-1 and TRBJ2-5, with D possibly matching TRBD1 (5 bases). The DNA matches TRBJ2-7 better at its end, which makes the J call doubtful. The CDR3 loop spans 16 amino acids. Germline CDR1 LGHDT, CDR2 YNNKEL (reference sequence). The CDR3 reads CASSQELARATNEQYF. CDR3 DNA: TGTGCCAGCAGCCAAGAGCTGGCCAGGGCGACGAACGAGCAGTACTTC.

The V call is TRBV7-6, the J call TRBJ2-1; the D is unclear. The germline V gene has CDR1 SGHVS and CDR2 FNYEAQ. The CDR3 has 13 residues. V gave up 2 bases and J gave up 6 bases, with 8 bases separating them. The CDR3 spells CASSLSSFNEQFF. The DNA of the CDR3 is TGTGCCAGCAGCTTATCTTCGTTCAATGAGCAGTTCTTC.

This clonotype has just a few counts. Lacking the conserved final phenylalanine or tryptophan, this CDR3 likely reflects a read error. The DNA is omitted, as the CDR3 cannot be located on it reliably, and the CDR3 follows TCRdb's listing. The rearrangement joins TRBV12-3 or TRBV12-4 to TRBJ2-3; TRBD1 is the table's D call and was not checked against the DNA. Termini included, the CDR3 measures 15 amino acids. This CDR3 reads CASSRPQEGGYTFGS.

As to this clonotype: The conserved closing phenylalanine or tryptophan is absent in this CDR3, likely reflecting a read error. It is unclear where the CDR3 begins or ends on the DNA, so no DNA is shown, and the CDR3 is as TCRdb lists it. The chain has TRBV5-5 and TRBJ2-7; the D call of TRBD1 is as the table states it, not checked on the DNA. The CDR3 has 16 amino acids, counting both end residues. CDR1 is SGHKS and CDR2 is YYEKEE in the germline V gene (reference sequence). CDR3 loop: CASSWEGTVYGYTFGS.

This clonotype was seen many times. The chain recombines TRBV28 with TRBJ2-7, with D perhaps matching TRBD2 (5 bases). The CDR3 is 13 amino acids. V lost 6 bases and J 3 bases, leaving 12 bases between the germline ends. From germline, CDR1 is MDHEN and CDR2 SYDVKM. CDR3 sequence reads: CASSRGRDYEQYF. The CDR3 DNA reads TGTGCCAGCAGCCGAGGACGGGACTACGAGCAGTACTTC.

In nucleotides, the CDR3 is TGTGCCAGCAGCGTCTCAGGGGGGTCCTACGAGCAGTACTTC. This gives the protein CASSVSGGSYEQYF. V and J are TRBV11-2 and TRBJ2-7; D is possibly TRBD1 (7 bases). The germline gives CDR1 SGHAT, CDR2 FQNNGV. The CDR3 has 14 residues. V was shortened by 5 bases and J by 1 base, with 12 bases between the two germline ends. The full variable domain, completed using reference TRBV11-2 and TRBJ2-7, is EAGVAQSPRYKIIEKRQSVAFWCNPISGHATLYWYQQILGQGPKLLIQFQNNGVVDDSQLPKDRFSAERLKGVDSTLKIQPAKLEDSAVYLCASSVSGGSYEQYFGPGTRLTVT.

Details on this clonotype: An end of the junction differs from the germline gene, which may be a read error. The chain is built from TRBV7-6 and TRBJ1-1; D not certain. The CDR3 loop spans 13 amino acids. CDR1 and CDR2 from the germline V gene are SGHVS and FNYEAQ. DNA for the CDR3: TGTGCCAGCAGTCCACGGTCTGGCGGGGAGCTCTTTTTT. It encodes CASSPRSGGELFF.

This clonotype was picked up many times. DNA for the CDR3: TGTGCCAGTAGTAGGACAGCGTCGAGCTCCTACAATGAGCAGTTCTTC. Translation: CASSRTASSSYNEQFF. The rearrangement uses TRBV19 and TRBJ2-1; tentatively, D is TRBD1 (6 bases). The CDR3 loop spans 16 amino acids. Trimming pared 4 bases from V and 0 bases from J, leaving 13 bases between. Germline V gene sequence: CDR1 LNHDA, CDR2 SQIVND (reference sequence). The variable domain in full, with the rest retrieved from reference TRBV19 and TRBJ2-1, is DGGITQSPKYLFRKEGQNVTLSCEQNLNHDAMYWYRQDPGQGLRLIYYSQIVNDFQKGDIAEGYSVSREKKESFPLTVTSAQKNPTAFYLCASSRTASSSYNEQFFGPGTRLTVL.

Worth noting for this clonotype: Since no conserved phenylalanine or tryptophan closes the CDR3, a read error is the likely cause. The DNA is omitted, as the CDR3 cannot be located on it reliably, and the CDR3 follows TCRdb's listing. The chain employs TRBV7-2 and TRBJ2-6; no DNA check was done on the table's D call, TRBD2. The germline V gene has CDR1 SGHTA and CDR2 FQGNSA. The CDR3 length equals 17 residues, ends included. The CDR3 spells CASSPRASGIYEQYFGN.

This clonotype is large (0.1 to 1%). V usage is TRBV7-6 and J usage is TRBJ2-6; D gene ambiguous. The CDR3 contains 15 residues. The germline gives CDR1 SGHVS, CDR2 FNYEAQ. Trimming shortened V by 1 base and J by 0 bases, and 4 bases separated the two germline ends. CDR3 protein: CASSLGSSGANVLTF. The CDR3 nucleotides read TGTGCCAGCAGCTTAGGCAGCTCTGGGGCCAACGTCCTGACTTTC.